What follows is one T cell receptor (beta chain) and its context. Other DNA sequences within the sample encode an identical CDR3. The data were taken from a study of control samples from healthy donors and cancer patients. Generated by immunoSEQ multiplex PCR, the TCRdb table keeps only in-frame clones and is missing some. This sample carries over 75,000 clones, around 81% of them seen once, and the ten largest clones take roughly 18%. The sequence derives from a man aged 25 to 40 in good health. The specimen was blood.

The CDR3 DNA follows: TGCGCCAGCAGCTTGGGCCTAAATGAGCAGTTCTTC. It is translated as CASSLGLNEQFF. V usage is TRBV5-1 and J usage is TRBJ2-1, with D unresolved. The CDR3 loop spans 12 amino acids. Between the trimmed V and J ends, which lost 0 bases and 7 bases, there was a span of 5 bases. The germline V gene encodes CDR1 SGHRS and CDR2 YFSETQ.